This TCR beta chain is from a study of T-cell memory formation after mild COVID-19. Each CDR3 protein is one row after TCRdb ran MiXCR on the 5' RACE reads. Found here are about 40,000 distinct CDR3 sequences, about 6.1% of them singletons; the top ten hold 0.81%. Whole-study findings and limits: Clones that contracted from day 15 to 85 were balanced CD4/CD8, while later expanders leaned CD4+. Among contracting clones, CD4+ were mainly CM/EM and CD8+ enriched in EMRA. There were some responding clones in pre-infection memory, which suggested that cross-reactive memory had joined.

Germline values: CDR1 SGHRS, CDR2 YFSETQ. Trimming cost V 0 bases and J 3 bases, with 9 bases left between them. The CDR3 consists of 14 residues. This clonotype was recorded at least ten times. What it binds is not known. The receptor was derived from an adult who had mild COVID-19 (a few samples of this study predate the infection). Cell type and time point are not known. Sequenced: PBMCs or a T cell subset sorted from them (not recorded which). The chain carries TRBV5-1 and TRBJ1-1, with D possibly being TRBD1 (5 bases). CDR3 nucleotides: TGCGCCAGCAGCTTGGACAGGTCGGACACTGAAGCTTTCTTT. Amino acids: CASSLDRSDTEAFF.